These 6 T cell receptor beta chains were sequenced from one sample in a study of graft-versus-host responses after intestinal transplantation. The protocol was immunoSEQ multiplex PCR, while the TCRdb copy is restricted to in-frame clones and leaves out a portion. The sample shows about 18,000 clones, 38% of them seen only once. Sequencing was performed on alloreactive CD4+ T cells from a mixed lymphocyte reaction culture, taken before intestinal transplant. The sample's subset: CFSE-low proliferating T cells sorted from roughly 6-day pre-transplant mixed lymphocyte reaction (GvH or HvG direction). These receptors were taken from a human patient who received an intestinal transplant.

This chain connects TRBV19 to TRBJ1-4, with unresolved D. V lost 0 bases to trimming and J lost 0 bases, with 8 bases between them. The CDR3 is 16 residues long. From germline, CDR1 is LNHDA and CDR2 SQIVND (reference sequence). In nucleotides, the CDR3 is TGTGCCAGTAGTATAGACGGGAGGGCAACTAATGAAAAACTGTTTTTT. This encodes CASSIDGRATNEKLFF.

This clone was counted once. The chain employs TRBV9 and TRBJ1-1; possibly TRBD1 for D (5 bases). CDR3 length equals 15 residues. Germline CDR1 SGDLS, CDR2 YYNGEE. Trimming took off 0 bases at V and 1 base at J, with 10 bases between the two ends. Here the CDR3 reads CASSVVGRENTEAFF. The CDR3, as DNA: TGTGCCAGCAGCGTAGTGGGCAGGGAGAACACTGAAGCTTTCTTT.

This clone has a handful of counts. The chain carries TRBV18 and TRBJ1-3; D gene ambiguous. The V and J ends lost 3 bases and 0 bases respectively, with 15 bases between them. In germline, CDR1 is KGHSH, CDR2 LQKENI. The CDR3 has 17 residues. The CDR3 DNA sequence: TGTGCCAGCTCACCCAACTTTATCCGTCGCTCTGGAAACACCATATATTTT. Translating gives CASSPNFIRRSGNTIYF.

This chain joins TRBV7-2 and TRBJ2-5; the D call may be TRBD1 or TRBD2 (5 bases each). Trimming stripped 6 bases from V and 2 bases from J, with 22 bases between. The CDR3 contains 17 residues. The germline V gene encodes CDR1 SGHTA and CDR2 FQGNSA. The CDR3 region is CASSMGVWTRLQETQYF. In nucleotides, the CDR3 is TGTGCCAGCAGTATGGGGGTATGGACCAGATTGCAAGAGACCCAGTACTTC.

The rearrangement links TRBV19 to TRBJ2-2, with 11 bases fitting TRBD2. Germline-derived CDR1 and CDR2 are LNHDA and SQIVND (reference sequence). The CDR3 length is 16 residues. J was trimmed by 4 bases and V by 7 bases; bases with no gene match: 8. CDR3 in amino acids: CASTKGLAGGTGELFF. As DNA, the CDR3 is TGTGCCAGTACGAAAGGGCTAGCGGGGGGCACCGGGGAGCTGTTTTTT.

There are a few counts of this clone. The V call is TRBV5-1, the J call TRBJ2-5; TRBD1 matches at 7 bases. The J segment lost 4 bases and the V segment lost 7 bases, leaving 7 bases of the junction unmatched. The CDR3 is 13 residues long. CDR1 SGHRS and CDR2 YFSETQ come from the germline V gene. The CDR3 DNA sequence: TGCGCCAGCGGGCTGACAGGGAGAGAGACCCAGTACTTC. Translated, it gives CASGLTGRETQYF.